The count of the clone carrying this TCR beta chain is one. Its specificity is not known. V was pared by 4 bases and J by 4 bases, with 7 bases between. The CDR3 has 12 amino acids. From germline, CDR1 is SGDLS and CDR2 YYNGEE. These data belong to a study of high-grade serous ovarian cancer treatment subgroups. At the level of the study: Each sample yielded on average approximately 7,500 unique TCR beta rearrangements from 11,000 to 15,000 reads. Study-wide points: TCR clonal relatedness correlated positively with neoantigen level. Different patients shared almost no repertoire; same-patient tumors shared about 0.1 to 0.79. Repertoire analysis covered CDR3 alone, not CDR1 or CDR2.

Data came from immunoSEQ multiplex PCR; TCRdb stores just in-frame clones and leaves some out. The sample lists approximately 4,000 clones, just under 80% occurring once. Tumor samples were obtained before definitive surgery or chemotherapy. The TCR comes from a human donor with high-grade serous ovarian cancer. The V gene is TRBV9, the J gene TRBJ2-3; unclear D gene. The sequencing sample was made of tumor tissue. The CDR3 sequence: CASSLVSDTQYF. The CDR3, as DNA: TGTGCCAGCAGCCTAGTATCAGATACGCAGTATTTT.